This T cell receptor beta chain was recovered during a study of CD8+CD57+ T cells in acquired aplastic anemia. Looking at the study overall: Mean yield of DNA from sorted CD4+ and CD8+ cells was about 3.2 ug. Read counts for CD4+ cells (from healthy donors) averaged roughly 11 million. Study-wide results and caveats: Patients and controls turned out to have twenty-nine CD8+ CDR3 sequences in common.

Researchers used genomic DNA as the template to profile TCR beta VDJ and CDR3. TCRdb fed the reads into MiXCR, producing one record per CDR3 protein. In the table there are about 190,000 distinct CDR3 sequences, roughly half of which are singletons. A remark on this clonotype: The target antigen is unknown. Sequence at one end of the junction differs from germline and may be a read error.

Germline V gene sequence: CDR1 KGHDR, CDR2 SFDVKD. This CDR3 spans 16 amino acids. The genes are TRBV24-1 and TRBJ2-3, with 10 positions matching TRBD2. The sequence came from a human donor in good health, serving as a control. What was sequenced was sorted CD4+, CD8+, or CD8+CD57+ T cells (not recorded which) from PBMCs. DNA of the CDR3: TGTGCCACCAGCGCCCCCGAGCGGGGGGGCACAGGTACGCAGTATTTT. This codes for CATSAPERGGTGTQYF.